Reported below is one T cell receptor beta chain. This record belongs to a study of lymphopenia after photon versus proton radiotherapy. Data came from immunoSEQ multiplex PCR; TCRdb stores just in-frame clones and leaves some out. This sample has roughly 64,000 clones, with about nine tenths found just once. Sequencing was performed on peripheral blood, taken from a patient treated with proton-based radiotherapy. The receptor was isolated from a man older than 75 with esophageal cancer.

CDR3 coding DNA: TGTGCCAGCAGCCCCCATCCTAGCACAGATACGCAGTATTTT. It translates to CASSPHPSTDTQYF. The chain employs TRBV7-2 and TRBJ2-3, with D unresolved. Germline CDR1 reads SGHTA; CDR2 reads FQGNSA. V lost 5 bases to trimming and J lost 0 bases, with 9 bases between them. The CDR3 consists of 14 residues.